These 27 T cell receptor beta chains originate from one sample sequenced in a study of T cell responses to AZD1222 COVID-19 vaccine. The repertoire was sequenced with immunoSEQ multiplex PCR; TCRdb's copy has only in-frame clones and lacks some. The data contain 95,000 to 150,000 clones, 85% to 90% of them singletons. Sequences were derived from peripheral blood, sampled on day 0 of AZD1222 vaccination. These receptors came from an adult in good health.

This chain connects TRBV14 to TRBJ2-3, with unresolved D. Germline-derived CDR1 and CDR2 are SGHDN and FVKESK. The germline V and J ends were trimmed by 2 bases and 5 bases, with 5 bases remaining between them. This CDR3 contains 12 residues. The CDR3: CASSQQQDTQYF. CDR3 DNA: TGTGCCAGCAGCCAACAGCAAGATACGCAGTATTTT.

V and J are TRBV5-6 and TRBJ2-5, with a possible D match to TRBD1 (7 bases). The V gene's germline CDR1 is SGHDT and CDR2 YYEEEE. The CDR3 runs 15 residues. Trimming left V 1 base short and J 5 bases short, with 15 bases between. CDR3 DNA: TGTGCCAGCAGCTTGCGGCCGACAGGGAGGGAGACCCAGTACTTC. This translates into CASSLRPTGRETQYF. Using reference TRBV5-6 and TRBJ2-5 for the parts outside the CDR3, the full variable domain is DAGVTQSPTHLIKTRGQQVTLRCSPKSGHDTVSWYQQALGQGPQFIFQYYEEEERQRGNFPDRFSGHQFPNYSSELNVNALLLGDSALYLCASSLRPTGRETQYFGPGTRLLVL.

The rearrangement joins TRBV11-2 to TRBJ2-7; the D call may be TRBD1 or TRBD2 (5 bases each). Germline lookup yields CDR1 SGHAT and CDR2 FQNNGV. The V end lost 5 bases, the J end lost 2 bases, and 13 bases lay between the germline ends. The CDR3 spans 14 residues. The CDR3 DNA reads TGTGCCAGCAGCCCCGGGACGGCGACCTACGAGCAGTACTTC. Its protein is CASSPGTATYEQYF. The complete variable domain, with remaining parts taken from reference TRBV11-2 and TRBJ2-7, reads EAGVAQSPRYKIIEKRQSVAFWCNPISGHATLYWYQQILGQGPKLLIQFQNNGVVDDSQLPKDRFSAERLKGVDSTLKIQPAKLEDSAVYLCASSPGTATYEQYFGPGTRLTVT.

For the CDR3, the DNA is TGTGCCAGCAGTTCCCGGGTACCTAATGAGCAGTTCTTC. It is translated as CASSSRVPNEQFF. V gene TRBV12-3 or TRBV12-4 combines with J gene TRBJ2-1; D gene uncertain. V lost 4 bases to trimming and J lost 7 bases, with 11 bases between them. The CDR3 loop spans 13 amino acids.

The chain has TRBV29-1 and TRBJ1-2, with 7 positions matching TRBD1. Trimming removed 0 bases from V and 4 bases from J; junction bases left unmatched: 11. This CDR3 contains 16 residues. Germline values: CDR1 SQVTM, CDR2 ANQGSEA. CDR3: CSVEDPPSRDSYGYTF. The CDR3 DNA reads TGCAGCGTTGAAGATCCCCCCTCTCGGGACAGCTATGGCTACACCTTC. The variable domain in full, completed from reference TRBV29-1 and TRBJ1-2, reads SAVISQKPSRDICQRGTSLTIQCQVDSQVTMMFWYRQQPGQSLTLIATANQGSEATYESGFVIDKFPISRPNLTFSTLTVSNMSPEDSSIYLCSVEDPPSRDSYGYTFGSGTRLTVV.

The V gene is TRBV3-1 (or the pseudogene TRBV3-2), the J gene TRBJ2-7, with D possibly TRBD1 on 5 matching bases. With 0 bases removed from V and 6 bases from J, the gap between germline ends came to 9 bases. CDR3 length: 13 amino acids. Germline assignment: CDR1 LGHDT and CDR2 YNNKEL (reference sequence). In DNA, the CDR3 is TGTGCCAGCAGCCAAGATTCTGGGGCCGAGCAGTACTTC. Amino acids: CASSQDSGAEQYF.

This chain connects TRBV9 to TRBJ2-1; 8 nucleotides match TRBD2. V shed 3 bases, J shed 7 bases, and the junction held 15 bases outside the gene matches. Germline V lookup: CDR1 SGDLS, CDR2 YYNGEE. This CDR3 is built from 17 residues. CDR3 loop: CASSAWGQRTSQNEQFF. Written as DNA, the CDR3 is TGTGCCAGCAGCGCCTGGGGGCAGCGGACTAGCCAGAATGAGCAGTTCTTC.

The genes are TRBV7-8 and TRBJ1-2; D is perhaps TRBD1 (5 bases). This CDR3 is built from 15 residues. With 0 bases removed from V and 2 bases from J, the gap between germline ends came to 10 bases. Per the germline V gene, CDR1 is SGHVS and CDR2 is FQNEAQ. CDR3 bases: TGTGCCAGCAGCTTAGCCCTCGGGGCAAACTATGGCTACACCTTC. It yields the protein CASSLALGANYGYTF. The variable domain in full, with the rest retrieved from reference TRBV7-8 and TRBJ1-2, is GAGVSQSPRYKVAKRGQDVALRCDPISGHVSLFWYQQALGQGPEFLTYFQNEAQLDKSGLPSDRFFAERPEGSVSTLKIQRTQQEDSAVYLCASSLALGANYGYTFGSGTRLTVV.

The DNA of the CDR3 is TGTGCCAGCAGTGAATGGTTCAGCCAGCAGGTGGAGACCCAGTACTTC. Translation gives CASSEWFSQQVETQYF. V and J are TRBV25-1 and TRBJ2-5; D gene uncertain. Germline loops: CDR1 MGHDK, CDR2 SYGVNS. The V and J ends lost 1 base and 5 bases respectively, with 17 bases between them. This CDR3 comprises 16 residues.

The chain has TRBV6-6 and TRBJ2-7; D is unresolved. The length of the CDR3 is 13 residues. Deletions cut 0 bases from V and 6 bases from J, with 9 bases between. CDR1 MNHNY and CDR2 SVGAGI come from the germline V gene (reference sequence). The CDR3 DNA is TGTGCCAGCAGTTACTCGGGTGGATCCGAGCAGTACTTC. Translation: CASSYSGGSEQYF.

This chain links TRBV5-8 with TRBJ1-5; 9 bases are a match to TRBD1. The CDR3 length is 15 residues. V gave up 4 bases and J gave up 2 bases; unmatched junction bases: 4. Germline V gene lookup returns CDR1 SGHTS and CDR2 YDEGEE. CDR3 nucleotide sequence: TGTGCCAGCAGCCATAGGACAGGGGGCAATCAGCCCCAGCATTTT. This gives the protein CASSHRTGGNQPQHF. Based on the CDR3 plus reference TRBV5-8 and TRBJ1-5, the full variable domain is EAGVTQSPTHLIKTRGQQATLRCSPISGHTSVYWYQQALGLGLQFLLWYDEGEERNRGNFPPRFSGRQFPNYSSELNVNALELEDSALYLCASSHRTGGNQPQHFGDGTRLSIL.

This rearrangement joins TRBV6-1 to TRBJ1-1; D remains ambiguous. Trimming took off 3 bases at V and 1 base at J, with 9 bases between the two ends. Germline V gene lookup returns CDR1 MNHNS and CDR2 SASEGT. This CDR3 region has 14 residues. The CDR3 loop reads CASSDRSTNTEAFF. The CDR3 DNA reads as TGTGCCAGCAGTGACCGATCGACGAACACTGAAGCTTTCTTT.

The chain combines TRBV6-2 or TRBV6-3 with TRBJ1-2, with 11 bases fitting TRBD1. The CDR3 runs 14 residues. The junction had 8 bases not matched to a gene; V was cut back by 6 bases and J by 8 bases. The germline V gene has CDR1 MNHEY and CDR2 SVGEGT. CDR3 amino acids: CASSPDRGLKGYTF. CDR3 bases: TGTGCCAGCAGCCCGGACAGGGGGCTGAAGGGCTACACCTTC.

The chain employs TRBV4-1 and TRBJ2-1; TRBD1 matches at 12 bases. The CDR3 sequence is 17 residues long. V lost 0 bases to trimming and J lost 4 bases; unmatched junction nucleotides: 4. Germline CDR1 and CDR2: MGHRA and YSYEKL. CDR3 region: CASSQDRDRGRYNEQFF. The CDR3, as DNA: TGCGCCAGCAGCCAAGATCGGGACAGGGGGCGATACAATGAGCAGTTCTTC.

This rearrangement joins TRBV15 to TRBJ2-7; 9 positions agree with TRBD2. CDR1 and CDR2 (germline): LNHNV, YYDKDF (reference sequence). The V gene end was trimmed by 5 bases and the J gene end by 1 base; junction bases not matched to a gene: 6. This CDR3 comprises 15 residues. In DNA form, the CDR3 reads TGTGCCACCAGCGACCAGACTAGCGGTTCCTACGAGCAGTACTTC. Protein product: CATSDQTSGSYEQYF.

The chain links TRBV2 to TRBJ2-7; TRBD1 agrees at 9 bases. V was pared by 7 bases and J by 5 bases, with 9 bases of the junction left unmatched. CDR1 is SNHLY and CDR2 is FYNNEI in the germline V gene. The CDR3 has 14 amino acids. CDR3 bases: TGTGCCAGCAAGAAGACAGGGGGAAGCGACGAGCAGTACTTC. Amino acids: CASKKTGGSDEQYF.

The V call is TRBV19, the J call TRBJ2-3; TRBD1 is a possible D gene (5 bases). The CDR3 has 13 amino acids. Germline V gives CDR1 LNHDA, CDR2 SQIVND (reference sequence). Trimming removed 6 bases at V and 1 base at J, with 8 bases between. CDR3 DNA sequence: TGTGCCAGTAGACTACAGGGCACAGATACGCAGTATTTT. It translates to CASRLQGTDTQYF.

The chain uses TRBV5-1 and TRBJ1-1; 7 bases map to TRBD1. The length of the CDR3 is 11 residues. Losses at the gene ends were 6 bases for V and 9 bases for J; bases not matched to a gene: 5. The germline CDR1 and CDR2 sequences are SGHRS and YFSETQ. The CDR3 spells CASNQGDKAFF. The CDR3 DNA reads TGCGCCAGCAATCAGGGGGACAAAGCTTTCTTT.

CDR3 amino acids: CASSPGGRGGYGYTF. As DNA, the CDR3 is TGTGCCAGCAGCCCAGGGGGGCGCGGGGGCTATGGCTACACCTTC. The rearrangement links TRBV11-1 to TRBJ1-2; 7 bases fit TRBD1. The CDR3 has 15 amino acids. V shed 5 bases, J shed 4 bases, and the junction held 10 bases outside the gene matches. Germline V gene lookup returns CDR1 SGHAT and CDR2 FQDESV (reference sequence).

The genes are TRBV7-9 and TRBJ1-1; no reliable D call. Per the germline V gene, CDR1 is SEHNR and CDR2 is FQNEAQ (reference sequence). CDR3 length: 14 residues. The germline V and J ends were trimmed by 1 base and 1 base, with 7 bases remaining between them. The CDR3 DNA reads TGTGCCAGCAGCTTAGGCCCCAGGAACACTGAAGCTTTCTTT. This encodes CASSLGPRNTEAFF.

The CDR3 nucleotides read TGCGCCAGCAGCTTTCGGTTTATATCGGGACGGATCACAGATACGCAGTATTTT. Encoded protein: CASSFRFISGRITDTQYF. The chain couples TRBV5-1 to TRBJ2-3; D could derive from TRBD1 or TRBD2 (5 bases each). The germline V gene has CDR1 SGHRS and CDR2 YFSETQ. Trimming left V 2 bases short and J 2 bases short, with 21 bases between. This CDR3 contains 18 residues.

The chain couples TRBV3-1 (or the pseudogene TRBV3-2) to TRBJ1-2, with a possible D match to TRBD1 (5 bases). Germline CDR1 LGHDT, CDR2 YNNKEL (reference sequence). The CDR3 has 14 residues. V lost 1 base and J 5 bases, leaving 11 bases between the germline ends. Here the CDR3 reads CASSQGGRPYGYTF. The CDR3 DNA sequence: TGTGCCAGCAGCCAAGGGGGACGTCCGTATGGCTACACCTTC.

The chain employs TRBV6-5 and TRBJ1-5, with 8 bases fitting TRBD1. This CDR3 has 16 amino acids. J lost 7 bases, V lost 4 bases, and 12 bases had no gene match. Germline V gives CDR1 MNHEY, CDR2 SVGAGI. For the CDR3, the DNA is TGTGCCAGCAGTTCCCCCGCCGGGACAGGTGGACAGCCCCAGCATTTT. Protein: CASSSPAGTGGQPQHF.

To note about this clone: The CDR3 end shows no conserved phenylalanine or tryptophan, and so a read error is likely. The DNA is left out, because the CDR3 cannot be placed on it with certainty; the CDR3 is given as TCRdb lists it. The chain recombines TRBV15 with TRBJ1-1. Including both end residues, the CDR3 is 12 amino acids long. Looked up from germline, CDR1 is LNHNV and CDR2 is YYDKDF (reference sequence). The CDR3 sequence is CATSSCLYPQPL.

The rearrangement links TRBV7-2 to TRBJ2-5; the match to TRBD2 covers 7 bases. Germline loops: CDR1 SGHTA, CDR2 FQGNSA. This CDR3 has 13 residues. Trimming removed 6 bases from V and 4 bases from J; junction bases left unmatched: 5. This chain's CDR3 is CASRRASGETQYF. In DNA, the CDR3 is TGTGCCAGCAGGAGGGCTAGCGGAGAGACCCAGTACTTC.

The chain combines TRBV7-8 with TRBJ1-6; TRBD1 matches 9 bases. This CDR3 has 16 amino acids. CDR1 is SGHVS, CDR2 FQNEAQ, per germline. V shed 5 bases, J shed 10 bases, and the junction held 12 bases outside the gene matches. The CDR3 reads CASSLGQGRVESPLHF. CDR3 in DNA: TGTGCCAGCAGCCTCGGACAGGGGCGGGTCGAATCACCCCTCCACTTT. The full variable domain, rest sourced from reference TRBV7-8 and TRBJ1-6, is GAGVSQSPRYKVAKRGQDVALRCDPISGHVSLFWYQQALGQGPEFLTYFQNEAQLDKSGLPSDRFFAERPEGSVSTLKIQRTQQEDSAVYLCASSLGQGRVESPLHFGNGTRLTVT.

This clone appeared a single time. V and J are TRBV28 and TRBJ1-2; D gene unclear. The germline CDR1 and CDR2 sequences are MDHEN and SYDVKM. Trimming removed 7 bases at V and 3 bases at J, with 12 bases between. The CDR3 runs to 13 residues. DNA for the CDR3: TGTGCCAGCACCTGGGAGGGAGACTATGGCTACACCTTC. This codes for CASTWEGDYGYTF.